This T cell receptor beta chain emerged from a study of CD8+CD57+ T cells in acquired aplastic anemia. The table lists this clonotype with many counts. The CDR3 spans 16 residues. Germline CDR1 reads MNHEY; CDR2 reads SVGAGI. The ends lost 5 bases at V and 0 bases at J; junction bases unmatched: 4. TCR beta VDJ and CDR3 were profiled, and genomic DNA was the template. TCRdb recomputed calls from the reads with MiXCR, one row per CDR3 protein. The sample lists hundreds of thousands of distinct CDR3 sequences, 65% to 75% occurring once. The V call is TRBV6-5, the J call TRBJ1-6, with 7 nucleotides matching TRBD1. Sequenced input: sorted CD4+, CD8+, or CD8+CD57+ T cells (not recorded which) from PBMCs. This TCR derives from a human donor in good health, serving as a control. The CDR3 DNA follows: TGTGCCAGCAGTGGACAGGCGAGCTCCTATAATTCACCCCTCCACTTT. Residues: CASSGQASSYNSPLHF.